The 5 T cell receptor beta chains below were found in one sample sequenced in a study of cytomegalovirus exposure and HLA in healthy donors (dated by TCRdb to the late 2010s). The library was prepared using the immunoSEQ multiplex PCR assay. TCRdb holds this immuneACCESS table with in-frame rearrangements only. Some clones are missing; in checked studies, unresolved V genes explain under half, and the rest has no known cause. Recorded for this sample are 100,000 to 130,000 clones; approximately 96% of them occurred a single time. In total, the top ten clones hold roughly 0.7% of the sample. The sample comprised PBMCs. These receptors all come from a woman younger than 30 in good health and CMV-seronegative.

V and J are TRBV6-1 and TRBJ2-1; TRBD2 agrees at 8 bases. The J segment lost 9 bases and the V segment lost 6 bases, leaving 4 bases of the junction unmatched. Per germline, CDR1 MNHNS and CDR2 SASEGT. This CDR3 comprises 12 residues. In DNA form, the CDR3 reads TGTGCCAGCAGCTGGGGACTAGTTGAGCAGTTCTTC. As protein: CASSWGLVEQFF.

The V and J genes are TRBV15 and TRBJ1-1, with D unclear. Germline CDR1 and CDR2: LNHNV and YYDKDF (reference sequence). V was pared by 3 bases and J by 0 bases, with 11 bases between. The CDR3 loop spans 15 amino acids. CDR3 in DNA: TGTGCCACCAGCAGTACATACTACATGAACACTGAAGCTTTCTTT. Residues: CATSSTYYMNTEAFF. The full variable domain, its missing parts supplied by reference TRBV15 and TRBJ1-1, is DAMVIQNPRYQVTQFGKPVTLSCSQTLNHNVMYWYQQKSSQAPKLLFHYYDKDFNNEADTPDNFQSRRPNTSFCFLDIRSPGLGDTAMYLCATSSTYYMNTEAFFGQGTRLTVV.

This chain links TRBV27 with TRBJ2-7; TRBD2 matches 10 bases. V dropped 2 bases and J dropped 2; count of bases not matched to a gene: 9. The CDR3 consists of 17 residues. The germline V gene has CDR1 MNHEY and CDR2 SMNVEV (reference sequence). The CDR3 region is CASSLGTSGAAPYEQYF. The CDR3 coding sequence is TGTGCCAGCAGTTTAGGAACTAGCGGGGCGGCGCCCTACGAGCAGTACTTC.

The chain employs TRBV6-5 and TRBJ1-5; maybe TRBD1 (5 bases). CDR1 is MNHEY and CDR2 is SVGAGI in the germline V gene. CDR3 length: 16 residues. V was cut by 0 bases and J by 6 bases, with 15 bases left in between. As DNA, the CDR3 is TGTGCCAGCAGTTACTCGAGGCAGGGCATACGTCAGCCCCAGCATTTT. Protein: CASSYSRQGIRQPQHF.

CDR3 nucleotides: TGTGCCAGCAGCTTCGACGGAGGCACTGAAGCTTTCTTT. Translating gives CASSFDGGTEAFF. The J gene is TRBJ1-1, the V gene TRBV11-1, with D uncertain. There are 13 residues in the CDR3. CDR1 SGHAT and CDR2 FQDESV come from the germline V gene (reference sequence). Deletions cut 3 bases from V and 4 bases from J, with 9 bases between. The full variable domain, in which reference TRBV11-1 and TRBJ1-1 provide the parts outside the CDR3, is EAEVAQSPRYKITEKSQAVAFWCDPISGHATLYWYRQILGQGPELLVQFQDESVVDDSQLPKDRFSAERLKGVDSTLKIQPAELGDSAMYLCASSFDGGTEAFFGQGTRLTVV.